Listed here are 4 T cell receptor beta chains from one sample, sequenced in a study of T cell changes during pregnancy in multiple sclerosis. Measured with immunoSEQ multiplex PCR; TCRdb has only the in-frame clones, and not every one. The sample carries fewer than 50,000 clones, less than 95% recorded once. The sequencing used CD4+ T cells from peripheral blood mononuclear cells, collected in the third trimester of pregnancy. Receptors were obtained from a female donor with multiple sclerosis, enrolled in a pregnancy study.

The chain employs TRBV28 and TRBJ1-5, with D maybe TRBD1 (5 bases). Germline V gene sequence: CDR1 MDHEN, CDR2 SYDVKM. The CDR3 totals 15 residues. V shed 6 bases and J shed 3 bases, with 15 bases lying between them. The CDR3 DNA sequence: TGTGCCAGCAGCCGAGACAGCCTTTACAATCAGCCCCAGCATTTT. Its protein product is CASSRDSLYNQPQHF. The entire variable domain, with the rest obtained from reference TRBV28 and TRBJ1-5, is as follows: DVKVTQSSRYLVKRTGEKVFLECVQDMDHENMFWYRQDPGLGLRLIYFSYDVKMKEKGDIPEGYSVSREKKERFSLILESASTNQTSMYLCASSRDSLYNQPQHFGDGTRLSIL.

This sequence joins TRBV19 and TRBJ1-6, with D possibly TRBD1 on 5 matching bases. Trimming stripped 5 bases from V and 8 bases from J, with 19 bases between. This CDR3 contains 16 residues. CDR1 LNHDA and CDR2 SQIVND come from the germline V gene (reference sequence). CDR3 residues: CASSPRRGRFDSPLHF. For the CDR3, the DNA is TGTGCCAGTAGTCCCCGGAGGGGTAGGTTCGATTCACCCCTCCACTTT.

The V call is TRBV10-3, the J call TRBJ2-5; 9 bases match TRBD2. CDR3 length: 15 amino acids. J gave up 4 bases and V 0 bases, and 3 bases lay outside the gene matches. The germline V gene has CDR1 ENHRY and CDR2 SYGVKD. CDR3 nucleotides: TGTGCCATCAGTGAGTCGGCGGGAGGGCGAGAGACCCAGTACTTC. Protein product: CAISESAGGRETQYF.

The J gene is TRBJ2-7, the V gene TRBV7-2, with D unclear. The V gene's germline CDR1 is SGHTA and CDR2 FQGNSA. Trimming stripped 5 bases from V and 6 bases from J, with 14 bases between. This CDR3 region has 13 residues. CDR3 DNA sequence: TGTGCCAGCAGCCTCAATCCGGGTTTCGAGCAGTACTTC. Its protein is CASSLNPGFEQYF.